This T cell receptor (beta chain) comes out of a study of T-cell reconstitution after alpha-beta-depleted transplantation in children. There are a few counts of this clonotype. Between the trimmed V and J ends, which lost 2 bases and 0 bases, there was a span of 7 bases. Per germline, CDR1 KGHSH and CDR2 LQKENI. The CDR3 has 14 amino acids. For TCRbeta, the library was prepared with unique molecular identifiers. TCRdb ran MiXCR on the PCR reads and lists one entry per CDR3 protein. Altogether 450,000 to 700,000 distinct CDR3 sequences are present, more than 20% being singletons, with the ten largest covering 35% to 40%.

The V and J genes are TRBV18 and TRBJ2-5, with D uncertain. The source was PBMCs, collected before TCRalphabeta/CD19-depleted stem cell transplant. The source is a boy under two years old with Wiskott-Aldrich syndrome, due to receive a stem cell transplant. CDR3 coding DNA: TGTGCCAGCTCACCAGTTGGGAACCAAGAGACCCAGTACTTC. This encodes CASSPVGNQETQYF.